The 10 T cell receptor beta chains below come from one sample, sequenced in a study of technical replicates of blood from several donors. Method: immunoSEQ multiplex PCR; TCRdb's copy keeps in-frame clones and lacks some. This sample has just under 85,000 clones; approximately 92% occur once, and the top ten carry about 0.23%. Input material: T cells isolated from PBMCs. The receptors originated from a human donor in good health.

The rearrangement joins TRBV9 to TRBJ1-2; possibly TRBD1 for D (5 bases). The V end lost 6 bases, the J end lost 2 bases, and 26 bases lay between the germline ends. This CDR3 region has 18 residues. Germline CDR1 and CDR2: SGDLS and YYNGEE. CDR3 amino acids: CASTYGGEALGENYGYTF. The CDR3 nucleotides are TGTGCCAGCACCTACGGTGGGGAGGCCCTAGGGGAAAACTATGGCTACACCTTC.

The chain is built from TRBV6-6 and TRBJ1-2, with a tentative D call TRBD1 (5 bases). The CDR3 runs 13 residues. The V and J ends lost 5 bases and 4 bases respectively, with 11 bases between them. CDR1 and CDR2 from the germline V gene are MNHNY and SVGAGI (reference sequence). CDR3 DNA sequence: TGTGCCAGCAGTAACGACAGATTCTATGGCTACACCTTC. This translates into CASSNDRFYGYTF.

This chain joins TRBV21-1 and TRBJ2-1; TRBD2 is the table's D call, not checked against the DNA. TRBV21-1 is termed a pseudogene. The CDR3 runs to 16 residues. The CDR3 DNA sequence: TGTGCCAGCAGCAAAGGACCGTCGGCAACTAGCAATGAGCAGTTCTTC. Translation: CASSKGPSATSNEQFF.

CDR3 protein: CASSLTGGGTYEQYF. The CDR3 bases are TGTGCCAGCAGCTTGACGGGAGGGGGCACCTACGAGCAGTACTTC. This chain uses TRBV7-9 with TRBJ2-7; possible D gene TRBD2, 8 bases. V was cut by 3 bases and J by 2 bases, with 14 bases left in between. Germline values: CDR1 SEHNR, CDR2 FQNEAQ (reference sequence). The CDR3 is 15 amino acids.

The chain carries TRBV7-6 and TRBJ2-3; D remains unclear. The germline V gene encodes CDR1 SGHVS and CDR2 FNYEAQ. This CDR3 spans 12 amino acids. Trimming cost V 7 bases and J 3 bases, with 8 bases left between them. The CDR3 is CASNFNTDTQYF. CDR3 DNA: TGTGCCAGCAACTTTAATACAGATACGCAGTATTTT.

This clone was counted a few times. This chain joins TRBV6-1 and TRBJ2-7, with unresolved D. The germline V gene has CDR1 MNHNS and CDR2 SASEGT. Deletions cut 7 bases from V and 3 bases from J, with 4 bases between. The CDR3 contains 10 residues. The CDR3 DNA reads TGTGCCAGCAACATCTACGAGCAGTACTTC. This sequence encodes CASNIYEQYF.

This chain connects TRBV27 to TRBJ2-2; 8 bases are a match to TRBD1. Germline assignment: CDR1 MNHEY and CDR2 SMNVEV (reference sequence). J gave up 6 bases and V 6 bases, and 6 bases lay outside the gene matches. This CDR3 contains 14 residues. CDR3 loop: CASRRTGSAGELFF. The CDR3 region has the DNA TGTGCCAGCAGACGGACAGGGTCCGCCGGGGAGCTGTTTTTT.

This clone was seen a single time. V usage is TRBV5-4 and J usage is TRBJ1-2; 8 bases agree with TRBD1. Germline V gives CDR1 SGHNT, CDR2 YYREEE (reference sequence). After removal of 6 bases from V and 5 bases from J, the junction contained 12 bases not matched to a gene. CDR3 length: 15 amino acids. CDR3 sequence (DNA): TGTGCCAGCAACGAAGGACAGGGCTATAGGTATGGCTACACCTTC. Its translation: CASNEGQGYRYGYTF.

Here the CDR3 DNA reads TGCGCCAGCAGCGAACAGGGGGATGGAACTAATGAAAAACTGTTTTTT. It translates to CASSEQGDGTNEKLFF. V usage is TRBV5-1 and J usage is TRBJ1-4; 8 nucleotides match TRBD1. Per germline, CDR1 SGHRS and CDR2 YFSETQ. The CDR3 is 16 amino acids. Unmatched junction bases numbered 6, after V lost 4 bases and J lost 1 base.

The V and J genes are TRBV19 and TRBJ2-7; TRBD1 might be the D (6 bases). CDR1 and CDR2 (germline): LNHDA, SQIVND (reference sequence). This CDR3 comprises 14 residues. V lost 5 bases, J lost 0 bases, and 11 bases lay in between. CDR3 bases: TGTGCCAGTAGTCAGGGGATAAGCTCCTACGAGCAGTACTTC. As protein: CASSQGISSYEQYF.